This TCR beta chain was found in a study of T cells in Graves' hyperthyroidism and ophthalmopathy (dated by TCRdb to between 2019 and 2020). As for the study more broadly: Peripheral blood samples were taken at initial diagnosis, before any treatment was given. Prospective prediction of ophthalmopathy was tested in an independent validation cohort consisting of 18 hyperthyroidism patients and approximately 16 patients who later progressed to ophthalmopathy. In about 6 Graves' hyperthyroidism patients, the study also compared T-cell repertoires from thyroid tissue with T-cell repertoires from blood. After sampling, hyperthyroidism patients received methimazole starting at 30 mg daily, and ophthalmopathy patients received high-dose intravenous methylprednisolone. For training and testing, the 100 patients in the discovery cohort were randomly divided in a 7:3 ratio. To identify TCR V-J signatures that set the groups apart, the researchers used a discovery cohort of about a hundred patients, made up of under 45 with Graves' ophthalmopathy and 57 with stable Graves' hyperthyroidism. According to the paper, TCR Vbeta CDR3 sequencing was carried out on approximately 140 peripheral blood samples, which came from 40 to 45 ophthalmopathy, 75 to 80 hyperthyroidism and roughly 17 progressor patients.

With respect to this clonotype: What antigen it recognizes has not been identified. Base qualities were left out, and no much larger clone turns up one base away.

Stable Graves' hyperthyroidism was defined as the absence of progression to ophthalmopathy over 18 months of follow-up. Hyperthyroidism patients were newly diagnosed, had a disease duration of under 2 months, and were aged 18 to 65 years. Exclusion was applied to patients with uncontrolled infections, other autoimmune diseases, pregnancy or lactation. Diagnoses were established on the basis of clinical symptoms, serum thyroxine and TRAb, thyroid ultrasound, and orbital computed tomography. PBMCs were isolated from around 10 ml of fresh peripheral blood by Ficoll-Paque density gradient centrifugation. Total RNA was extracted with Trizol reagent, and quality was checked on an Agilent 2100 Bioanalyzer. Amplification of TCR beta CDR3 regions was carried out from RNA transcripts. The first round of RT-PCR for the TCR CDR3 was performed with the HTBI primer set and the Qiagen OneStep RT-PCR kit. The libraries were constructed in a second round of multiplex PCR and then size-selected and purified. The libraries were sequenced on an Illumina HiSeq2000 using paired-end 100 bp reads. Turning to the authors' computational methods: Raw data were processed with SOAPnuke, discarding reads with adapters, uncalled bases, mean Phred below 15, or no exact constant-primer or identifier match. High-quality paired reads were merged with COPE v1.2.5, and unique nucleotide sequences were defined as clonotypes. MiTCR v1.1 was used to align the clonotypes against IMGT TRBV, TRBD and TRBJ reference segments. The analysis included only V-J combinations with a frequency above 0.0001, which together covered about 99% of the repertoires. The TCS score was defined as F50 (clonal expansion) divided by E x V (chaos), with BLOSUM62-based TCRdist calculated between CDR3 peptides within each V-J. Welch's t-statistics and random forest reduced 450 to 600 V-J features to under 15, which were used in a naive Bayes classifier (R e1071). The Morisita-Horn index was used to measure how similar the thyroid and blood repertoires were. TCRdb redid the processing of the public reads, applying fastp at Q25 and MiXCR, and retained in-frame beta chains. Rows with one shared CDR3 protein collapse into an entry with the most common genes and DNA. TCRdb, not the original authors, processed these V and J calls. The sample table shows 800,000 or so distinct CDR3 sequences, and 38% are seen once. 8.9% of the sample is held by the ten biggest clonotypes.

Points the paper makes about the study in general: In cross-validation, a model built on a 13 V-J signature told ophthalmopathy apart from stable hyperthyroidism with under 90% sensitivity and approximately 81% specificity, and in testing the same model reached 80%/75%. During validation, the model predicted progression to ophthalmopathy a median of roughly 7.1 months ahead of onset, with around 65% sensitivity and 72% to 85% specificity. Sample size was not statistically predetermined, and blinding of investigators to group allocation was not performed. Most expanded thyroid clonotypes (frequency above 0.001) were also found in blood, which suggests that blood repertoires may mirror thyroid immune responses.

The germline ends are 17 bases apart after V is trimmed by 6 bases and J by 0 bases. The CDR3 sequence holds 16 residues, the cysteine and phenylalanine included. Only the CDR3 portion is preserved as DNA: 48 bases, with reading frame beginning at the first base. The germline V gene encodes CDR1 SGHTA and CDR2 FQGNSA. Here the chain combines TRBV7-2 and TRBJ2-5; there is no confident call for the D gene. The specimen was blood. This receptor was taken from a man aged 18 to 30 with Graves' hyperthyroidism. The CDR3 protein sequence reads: CASSSLGTADQETQYF. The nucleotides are TGTGCCAGCAGTTCCCTGGGAACGGCCGACCAAGAGACCCAGTACTTC. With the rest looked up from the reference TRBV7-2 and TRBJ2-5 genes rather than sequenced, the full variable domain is GAGVSQSPSNKVTEKGKDVELRCDPISGHTALYWYRQSLGQGLEFLIYFQGNSAPDKSGLPSDRFSAERTGGSVSTLTIQRTQQEDSAVYLCASSSLGTADQETQYFGPGTRLLVL.